This paragraph reports one TCR beta chain. This sample is part of a study of blood T cell repertoires in COVID-19. As originally analysed: Scientists estimated how many nucleated cells there were by amplifying reference gene primers. The repertoire was sequenced with immunoSEQ multiplex PCR; TCRdb's copy has only in-frame clones and lacks some. V, J and clone size are those of that table, while D and trimming were read from the DNA. Among a few hundred thousand clones, 85% were seen once, and the ten largest hold approximately 7.6%. J was trimmed by 5 bases and V by 6 bases; bases with no gene match: 7. The CDR3 has 13 amino acids. Germline CDR1 reads SQVTM; CDR2 reads ANQGSEA.

This TCR was recovered from a human donor in a cohort sampled during active COVID-19. The chain recombines TRBV29-1 with TRBJ1-1, with TRBD1 identical over 9 bases. Input material: peripheral blood. This chain's CDR3 is CSVGTGLGTEAFF. The CDR3 DNA is TGCAGCGTGGGGACAGGGCTAGGGACTGAAGCTTTCTTT.